This T cell receptor beta chain was found in a study of CD8 T cells in ankylosing spondylitis. Findings and caveats of the study: Seven or eight highly homologous variants made up a TCR beta motif, and this motif appeared characteristic of ankylosing spondylitis blood.

Library preparation for TCR beta used quantitative 5'-RACE with molecular barcodes. TCRdb independently ran MiXCR on the 5' RACE reads; one entry per CDR3 protein. The table has hundreds of thousands of distinct CDR3 sequences, about an eighth seen once. The CDR3 is 15 amino acids. Per the germline V gene, CDR1 is DFQATT and CDR2 is SNEGSKA (reference sequence). Trimming removed 1 base from V and 2 bases from J; junction bases left unmatched: 4. A word on this clonotype: Its matching antigen is unknown.

The V and J genes are TRBV20-1 and TRBJ2-3; 9 nucleotides line up with TRBD2. This clonotype was obtained from a male donor with ankylosing spondylitis. The sample comprised blood, either unsorted or a sorted T cell fraction (not recorded which). Here the CDR3 DNA reads TGCAGTGCTAGAGGGGCGGGAGGGTTCACAGATACGCAGTATTTT. Translation: CSARGAGGFTDTQYF.